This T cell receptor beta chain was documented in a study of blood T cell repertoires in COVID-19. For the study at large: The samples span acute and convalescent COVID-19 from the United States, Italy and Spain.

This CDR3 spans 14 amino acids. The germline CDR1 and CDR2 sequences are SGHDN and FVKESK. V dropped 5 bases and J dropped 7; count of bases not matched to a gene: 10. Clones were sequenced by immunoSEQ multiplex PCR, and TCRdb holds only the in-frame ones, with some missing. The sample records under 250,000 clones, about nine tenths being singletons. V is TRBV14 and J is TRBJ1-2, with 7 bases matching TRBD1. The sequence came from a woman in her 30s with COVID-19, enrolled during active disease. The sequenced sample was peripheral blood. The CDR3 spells CASSFHRGVGGYTF. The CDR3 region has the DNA TGTGCCAGCAGCTTTCACAGGGGAGTTGGTGGCTACACCTTC.